These T cell receptor beta chains were read from a single sample in a study of shared clonotypes between healthy human individuals. The assay was immunoSEQ multiplex PCR, and TCRdb's table has in-frame clones only and misses some. This sample has roughly 2.1 million clones, with about 92% found just once. The source material was naive CD8+ T cells from PBMCs. Receptor source: a man younger than 35 in good health. Some clones in this sample may be carry-over from other donors' samples. The CDR3 runs from the conserved cysteine through the conserved F or W. Only some rows state a clone size, as once, few, many or a class for expanded clones.

once 17 TRBV28 CASSFPTVAGDPDTQYF
NA 16 TRBV28 CASSPVFGGSSYEQYF
NA 15 TRBV5-1 CASSHSGTSTDTQYF
few 13 TRBV11-2 CASSPDRDQPQHF
NA 17 TRBV7-3 CASSPGRVASGYNEQFF
NA 18 TRBV7-2 CASSYGSPRPYLGYEQYF
NA 15 TRBV6-5 CASSYQAGTLYEQYF
NA 15 TRBV28 CASSLRRGVTDTQYF
NA 16 TRBV4-3 CASSQEGREGGDTQYF
NA 13 TRBV5-1 CASSQQGAIEAFF
NA 13 TRBV28 CASSQAGWETQYF
NA 16 TRBV6-4 CASKLRKTVLNYGYTF
once 15 TRBV16 CASSQRRDNNQPQHF
NA 15 TRBV7-6 CASSLGTGGNTEAFF
NA 14 TRBV5-6 CASSFDTNQETQYF
NA 14 TRBV7-9 CASSLGGLAGEQYF
NA 15 TRBV7-3 CASSSDRGRTGELFF